A selection of T cell receptor beta chains follows, all from one sample in a study of response to subunit inactivated influenza vaccine. TCRdb re-analysed the RT-PCR reads in MiXCR, keeping a single row per CDR3 protein. The table includes approximately 490,000 distinct CDR3 sequences, 6.5% to 8% detected once. The sequencing here drew on PBMCs from blood, taken less than 30 months after vaccination. The source is a man aged 45 to 75 who received an inactivated influenza vaccine. Both conserved end residues are part of each CDR3. For some rows the clone size is stated as once, few or many, or as a class when expanded; others skip it.

abundance,v_gene,j_gene,CDR3aa
.,TRBV7-9,TRBJ2-1,CASRLPVGGAYNEQFF
.,TRBV4-2,TRBJ2-3,CASSQVSWTGESTDTQYF
many,TRBV5-5,TRBJ1-4,CASSLDRAHSGWNEKLFF
.,TRBV7-9,TRBJ1-3,CASSADRISGNTIYF
few,TRBV12-3/TRBV12-4,TRBJ2-3,CASSLVQRGEGSTQYF
.,TRBV20-1,TRBJ2-7,CSARDLGSYEQYF
.,TRBV4-3,TRBJ2-1,CASSQERLLAGQQFF
.,TRBV4-1,TRBJ2-1,CASSQDLRGGSSYNEQFF
many,TRBV28,TRBJ2-7,CASSPTGEAREQYF
.,TRBV12-3/TRBV12-4,TRBJ2-5,CASSRTGGIQETQYF
.,TRBV6-2/TRBV6-3,TRBJ2-2,CASSTTGQPTGELFF
.,TRBV2,TRBJ2-4,CASRLEGGPSKNIQYF
few,TRBV7-8,TRBJ2-7,CASSRTRQGASYEQYF
few,TRBV10-3,TRBJ2-5,CAISEGEAGQQETQYF
few,TRBV20-1,TRBJ2-3,CSAPDRRGATDTQYF
many,TRBV12-3/TRBV12-4,TRBJ2-3,CASRTVAGGDTQYF
many,TRBV11-2,TRBJ2-5,CASSLISGLGTQYF
many,TRBV5-5,TRBJ1-3,CASSRVSGNTIYF
many,TRBV12-3/TRBV12-4,TRBJ2-7,CASSYRVGQGYEQYF
.,TRBV10-3,TRBJ1-6,CAIKGGLSPLHF
.,TRBV9,TRBJ2-5,CASSEGTSLLTQYF
many,TRBV5-1,TRBJ2-2,CASSTGTSNTGELFF
many,TRBV10-3,TRBJ1-2,CAISAFEGYTF
few,TRBV29-1,TRBJ2-7,CSVEGRSGSTYEQYF
many,TRBV4-1,TRBJ2-3,CASSQQGADTQYF
few,TRBV5-6,TRBJ2-3,CASRGQSRDTQYF